A selection of T cell receptor beta chains follows, all from one sample in a study of identical twins' blood T cells. TCRdb re-called the 5' RACE reads through MiXCR, storing one row per CDR3 protein. The sample lists 350,000 to 450,000 distinct CDR3 sequences, about 28% occurring once. The sample taken for sequencing was PBMCs. The origin of the receptors is a woman aged 18-50 years in good health. The CDR3 runs from the conserved cysteine through the conserved F or W. The D gene is left open where the match is weak. Some rows have no size entry. The others give once, few or many, or a class for an expanded clone.

abundance: few
v_gene: TRBV11-3
d_gene: .
len: 14
j_gene: TRBJ1-6
CDR3nt: TGTGCCAGCAGCAGGGGGGCAGGCAATTCACCCCTCCACTTT
CDR3aa: CASSRGAGNSPLHF

abundance: .
v_gene: TRBV29-1
d_gene: .
len: 13
j_gene: TRBJ1-1
CDR3nt: TGCAGCGTTGAGGACGGTAAGAACGCTGAAGCTTTCTTT
CDR3aa: CSVEDGKNAEAFF

abundance: .
v_gene: TRBV7-2
d_gene: .
len: 17
j_gene: TRBJ1-1
CDR3nt: TGTGCCAGCAGCTTATTTAGGGTCCAGGCAAGAAACACTGAAGCTTTCTTT
CDR3aa: CASSLFRVQARNTEAFF

abundance: many
v_gene: TRBV10-3
d_gene: TRBD1
len: 14
j_gene: TRBJ1-2
CDR3nt: TGTGCCATCAGCCTACACAGGGGCAACTATGGCTACACCTTC
CDR3aa: CAISLHRGNYGYTF

abundance: few
v_gene: TRBV29-1
d_gene: .
len: 12
j_gene: TRBJ1-1
CDR3nt: TGCAGCGTTGTAGGAATGAACACTGAAGCTTTCTTT
CDR3aa: CSVVGMNTEAFF

abundance: few
v_gene: TRBV6-2/TRBV6-3
d_gene: .
len: 12
j_gene: TRBJ2-3
CDR3nt: TGTGCCACCAGACAGGAAGCAGATACGCAGTATTTT
CDR3aa: CATRQEADTQYF

abundance: .
v_gene: TRBV27
d_gene: TRBD2
len: 16
j_gene: TRBJ2-2
CDR3nt: TGTGCCAGCCTCCCCAGCGGGAGGTTACTAGCCGGGGAGCTGTTTTTT
CDR3aa: CASLPSGRLLAGELFF

abundance: .
v_gene: TRBV29-1
d_gene: .
len: 12
j_gene: TRBJ2-5
CDR3nt: TGCAGCGTTCTCCCTGGAGGGGAGACCCAGTACTTC
CDR3aa: CSVLPGGETQYF

abundance: .
v_gene: TRBV5-1
d_gene: TRBD1
len: 16
j_gene: TRBJ1-5
CDR3nt: TGCGCCAGCAGCATCCCGGCGACAGGGTCCGACCAGCCCCAGCATTTT
CDR3aa: CASSIPATGSDQPQHF

abundance: few
v_gene: TRBV7-2
d_gene: .
len: 15
j_gene: TRBJ1-2
CDR3nt: TGTGCCAGCAGCATACCGGGAACGATGTACTATGGCTACACCTTC
CDR3aa: CASSIPGTMYYGYTF

abundance: .
v_gene: TRBV2
d_gene: .
len: 14
j_gene: TRBJ1-2
CDR3nt: TGTGCCAGCAGGGGACGGGCCGGGGAATATGGCTACACCTTC
CDR3aa: CASRGRAGEYGYTF

abundance: few
v_gene: TRBV20-1
d_gene: TRBD1
len: 14
j_gene: TRBJ1-1
CDR3nt: TGCAGTGCTAGCGTGGCGACAGGGGATACTGAAGCTTTCTTT
CDR3aa: CSASVATGDTEAFF

abundance: once
v_gene: TRBV20-1
d_gene: .
len: 16
j_gene: TRBJ2-3
CDR3nt: TGCAGTGCTAGAGATCGTCAGGCCTCTAGCGCAGATACGCAGTATTTT
CDR3aa: CSARDRQASSADTQYF

abundance: .
v_gene: TRBV18
d_gene: TRBD1
len: 15
j_gene: TRBJ1-2
CDR3nt: TGTGCCAGCTCACCGAGGGACAGCCAGCACTATGGCTACACCTTC
CDR3aa: CASSPRDSQHYGYTF

abundance: .
v_gene: TRBV20-1
d_gene: .
len: 14
j_gene: TRBJ1-1
CDR3nt: TGCAGTGCGGGGGGTATCCCGCTTTCTGAAGAAGCTTTCTTT
CDR3aa: CSAGGIPLSEEAFF

abundance: .
v_gene: TRBV7-2
d_gene: .
len: 14
j_gene: TRBJ1-3
CDR3nt: TGTGCCAGCAGCTTAGGTAGCAGAGGAAACACCATATATTTT
CDR3aa: CASSLGSRGNTIYF

abundance: few
v_gene: TRBV7-3
d_gene: TRBD2
len: 14
j_gene: TRBJ2-1
CDR3nt: TGTGCCAGCAGCCGTGGGGGGGCCTACAATGAGCAGTTCTTC
CDR3aa: CASSRGGAYNEQFF

abundance: few
v_gene: TRBV3-1
d_gene: .
len: 13
j_gene: TRBJ1-5
CDR3nt: TGTGCCAGCAGCCCCGTGGGAGACCAGCCCCAGCATTTT
CDR3aa: CASSPVGDQPQHF

abundance: few
v_gene: TRBV10-3
d_gene: TRBD1
len: 13
j_gene: TRBJ1-4
CDR3nt: TGTGCCATCAGCTCCGACAGGGGTGAAAAACTGTTTTTT
CDR3aa: CAISSDRGEKLFF

abundance: few
v_gene: TRBV6-1
d_gene: .
len: 14
j_gene: TRBJ1-5
CDR3nt: TGTGCCAGCAGTGAATCAGACCTGAATCAGCCCCAGCATTTT
CDR3aa: CASSESDLNQPQHF

abundance: .
v_gene: TRBV11-2
d_gene: TRBD2
len: 15
j_gene: TRBJ2-4
CDR3nt: TGTGCCAGCAGCTTCCTCCTCCGGGAGGAAAACATTCAGTACTTC
CDR3aa: CASSFLLREENIQYF

abundance: many
v_gene: TRBV12-3/TRBV12-4
d_gene: .
len: 11
j_gene: TRBJ2-1
CDR3nt: TGTGCCAGCAGTTTAATAAATGAGCAGTTCTTC
CDR3aa: CASSLINEQFF

abundance: many
v_gene: TRBV10-3
d_gene: .
len: 14
j_gene: TRBJ2-7
CDR3nt: TGTGCCATCAGGGACGAACAGGGAACCTACGAGCAGTACTTC
CDR3aa: CAIRDEQGTYEQYF

abundance: once
v_gene: TRBV2
d_gene: .
len: 14
j_gene: TRBJ1-1
CDR3nt: TGTGCCAGCATTCAAATCTCCGGGGGGACTGAAGCTTTCTTT
CDR3aa: CASIQISGGTEAFF

abundance: few
v_gene: TRBV18
d_gene: .
len: 17
j_gene: TRBJ1-1
CDR3nt: TGTGCCAGCTCACCACCTGTCGACCGGGGGCTGAACACTGAAGCTTTCTTT
CDR3aa: CASSPPVDRGLNTEAFF

abundance: few
v_gene: TRBV7-6
d_gene: .
len: 11
j_gene: TRBJ2-7
CDR3nt: TGTGCCAGCAGCTCTGCTACCGAGCAGTACTTC
CDR3aa: CASSSATEQYF

abundance: few
v_gene: TRBV25-1
d_gene: .
len: 13
j_gene: TRBJ1-2
CDR3nt: TGTGCCAGCAGTGAATCCCCCTCTAGTCCGTTCGCCTTC
CDR3aa: CASSESPSSPFAF

abundance: few
v_gene: TRBV12-3/TRBV12-4
d_gene: TRBD2
len: 15
j_gene: TRBJ2-1
CDR3nt: TGTGCCAGCAGTTCAATAGCGGGGTTAACCAATGAGCAGTTCTTC
CDR3aa: CASSSIAGLTNEQFF

abundance: .
v_gene: TRBV5-6
d_gene: .
len: 16
j_gene: TRBJ2-3
CDR3nt: TGTGCCAGCAGCTTCTTAGTGCCCTCCAGCACAGATACGCAGTATTTT
CDR3aa: CASSFLVPSSTDTQYF

abundance: .
v_gene: TRBV14
d_gene: .
len: 16
j_gene: TRBJ2-7
CDR3nt: TGTGCCAGCAGCCAAACCCGGGCAGGGCGCTCCTACGAGCAGTACTTC
CDR3aa: CASSQTRAGRSYEQYF

abundance: .
v_gene: TRBV6-4
d_gene: .
len: 14
j_gene: TRBJ2-1
CDR3nt: TGTGCCAGCAGTGAATCGCCCGGTGTCAATGAGCAGTTCTTC
CDR3aa: CASSESPGVNEQFF

abundance: few
v_gene: TRBV20-1
d_gene: .
len: 15
j_gene: TRBJ1-1
CDR3nt: TGCAGTGCTAGAGATGGGAGGGACTCCAACTCGGGAGCTTTCTTT
CDR3aa: CSARDGRDSNSGAFF

abundance: few
v_gene: TRBV29-1
d_gene: .
len: 10
j_gene: TRBJ2-5
CDR3nt: TGCAGCGTTGGCGATTGGACCCAGTACTTC
CDR3aa: CSVGDWTQYF

abundance: few
v_gene: TRBV2
d_gene: .
len: 13
j_gene: TRBJ1-1
CDR3nt: TGTGCCAGCAGTGTCTTTGGGAACACTGAAGCTTTCTTT
CDR3aa: CASSVFGNTEAFF

abundance: few
v_gene: TRBV20-1
d_gene: TRBD1
len: 14
j_gene: TRBJ1-4
CDR3nt: TGCAGTGCTCGACAGGGGGCGTTAAATGAAAAACTGTTTTTT
CDR3aa: CSARQGALNEKLFF

abundance: .
v_gene: TRBV6-4
d_gene: TRBD2
len: 17
j_gene: TRBJ2-1
CDR3nt: TGTGCCAGCAGCCACCCCTTACTAGCGGGGGAATACAATGAGCAGTTCTTC
CDR3aa: CASSHPLLAGEYNEQFF

abundance: .
v_gene: TRBV12-5
d_gene: .
len: 14
j_gene: TRBJ2-1
CDR3nt: TGTGCTAGTGGCCCGGGACACCTTCTCAATGAGCAGTTCTTC
CDR3aa: CASGPGHLLNEQFF

abundance: few
v_gene: TRBV20-1
d_gene: TRBD1
len: 15
j_gene: TRBJ1-3
CDR3nt: TGCAGTGTTCTCTCAGGGGGCTTACGAGCAAACACCATATATTTT
CDR3aa: CSVLSGGLRANTIYF